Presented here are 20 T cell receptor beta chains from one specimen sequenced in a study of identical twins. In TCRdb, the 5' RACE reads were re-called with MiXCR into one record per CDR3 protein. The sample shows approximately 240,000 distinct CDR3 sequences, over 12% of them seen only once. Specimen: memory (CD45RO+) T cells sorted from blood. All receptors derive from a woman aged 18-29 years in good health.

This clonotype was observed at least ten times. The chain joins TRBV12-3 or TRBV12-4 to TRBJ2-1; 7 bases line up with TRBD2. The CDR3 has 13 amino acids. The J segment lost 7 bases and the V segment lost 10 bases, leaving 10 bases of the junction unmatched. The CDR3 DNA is TGTGCCACCTCTAGGCGGGAGAGGAATGAGCAGTTCTTC. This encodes CATSRRERNEQFF.

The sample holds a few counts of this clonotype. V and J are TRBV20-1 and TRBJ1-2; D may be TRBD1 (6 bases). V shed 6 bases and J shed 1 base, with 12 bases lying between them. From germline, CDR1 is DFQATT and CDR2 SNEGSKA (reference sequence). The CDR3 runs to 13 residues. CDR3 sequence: CSAPDSLNYGYTF. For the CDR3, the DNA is TGCAGTGCCCCGGACAGTCTTAACTATGGCTACACCTTC.

CDR3 protein: CASKPGTGRTDTQYF. DNA for the CDR3: TGTGCCAGCAAGCCCGGGACAGGGCGCACAGATACGCAGTATTTT. The V and J genes are TRBV7-2 and TRBJ2-3; 9 nucleotides line up with TRBD1. With V trimmed by 7 bases and J by 1 base, 6 bases remained unmatched. The CDR3 runs 15 residues. Per the germline V gene, CDR1 is SGHTA and CDR2 is FQGNSA.

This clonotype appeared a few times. The CDR3 DNA reads as TGTGCCAGCAGTTATTGGAGCGAGACCCAGTACTTC. It encodes CASSYWSETQYF. The rearrangement joins TRBV6-6 to TRBJ2-5; D remains ambiguous. Germline CDR1 is MNHNY and CDR2 is SVGAGI (reference sequence). Trimming cost V 3 bases and J 5 bases, with 7 bases left between them. CDR3 size: 12 residues.

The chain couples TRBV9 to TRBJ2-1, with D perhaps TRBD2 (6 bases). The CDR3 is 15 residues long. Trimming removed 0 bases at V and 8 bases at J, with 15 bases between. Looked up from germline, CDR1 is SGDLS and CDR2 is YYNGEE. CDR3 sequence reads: CASSVGTTSLHEQFF. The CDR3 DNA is TGTGCCAGCAGCGTAGGGACTACTTCCCTTCATGAGCAGTTCTTC.

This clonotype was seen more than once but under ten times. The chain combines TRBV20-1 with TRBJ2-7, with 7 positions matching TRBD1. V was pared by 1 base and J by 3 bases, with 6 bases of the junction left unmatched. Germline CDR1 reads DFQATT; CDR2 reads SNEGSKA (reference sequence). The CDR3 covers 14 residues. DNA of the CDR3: TGCAGTGCTAGAGGCGGACAGGCTGGCTACGAGCAGTACTTC. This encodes CSARGGQAGYEQYF.

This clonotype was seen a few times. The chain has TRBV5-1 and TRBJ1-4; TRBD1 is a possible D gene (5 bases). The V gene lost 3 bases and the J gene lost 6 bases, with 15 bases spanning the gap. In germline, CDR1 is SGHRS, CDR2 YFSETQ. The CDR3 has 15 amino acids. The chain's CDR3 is CASSWVGTSYEKLFF. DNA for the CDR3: TGCGCCAGCAGCTGGGTTGGGACTTCCTATGAAAAACTGTTTTTT.

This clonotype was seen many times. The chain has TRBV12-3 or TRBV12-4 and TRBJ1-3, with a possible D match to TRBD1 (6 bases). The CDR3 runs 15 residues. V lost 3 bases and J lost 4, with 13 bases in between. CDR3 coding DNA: TGTGCCAGCAGTTTGGGGGGGACAAACGGAAACACCATATATTTT. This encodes CASSLGGTNGNTIYF.

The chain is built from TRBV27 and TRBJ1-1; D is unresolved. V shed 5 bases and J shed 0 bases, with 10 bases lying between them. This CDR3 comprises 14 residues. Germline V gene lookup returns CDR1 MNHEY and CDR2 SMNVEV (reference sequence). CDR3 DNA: TGTGCCAGCAGTCGGACTTTAATGAACACTGAAGCTTTCTTT. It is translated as CASSRTLMNTEAFF.

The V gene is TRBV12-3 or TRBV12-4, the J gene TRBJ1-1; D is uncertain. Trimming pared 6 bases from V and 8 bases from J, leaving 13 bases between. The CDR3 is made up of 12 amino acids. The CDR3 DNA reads TGTGCCAGCAGACGTATGGTCGGCGAAGCTTTCTTT. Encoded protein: CASRRMVGEAFF.

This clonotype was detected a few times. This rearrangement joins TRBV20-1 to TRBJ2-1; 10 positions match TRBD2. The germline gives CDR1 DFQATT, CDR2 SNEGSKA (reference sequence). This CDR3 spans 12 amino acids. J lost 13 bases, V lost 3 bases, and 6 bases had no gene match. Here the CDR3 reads CSASSGGPDQFF. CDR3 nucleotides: TGCAGTGCTAGTAGCGGGGGGCCGGACCAGTTCTTC.

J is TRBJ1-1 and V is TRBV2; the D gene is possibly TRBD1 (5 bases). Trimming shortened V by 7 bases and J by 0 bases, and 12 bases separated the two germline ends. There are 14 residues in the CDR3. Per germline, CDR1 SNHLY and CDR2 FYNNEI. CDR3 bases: TGTGCCAGCAACAGAGGGGTCATGAACACTGAAGCTTTCTTT. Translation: CASNRGVMNTEAFF.

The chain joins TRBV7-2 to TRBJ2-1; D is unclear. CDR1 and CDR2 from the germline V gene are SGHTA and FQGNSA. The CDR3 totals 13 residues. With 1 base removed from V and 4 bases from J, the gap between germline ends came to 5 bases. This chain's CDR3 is CASSLVAYNEQFF. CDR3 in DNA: TGTGCCAGCAGCTTAGTGGCTTACAATGAGCAGTTCTTC.

CDR3 bases: TGTGCCAGCAGCTCCGGGACAGGGGGTTTGTCTACCCAGTACTTC. Residues: CASSSGTGGLSTQYF. V is TRBV11-2 and J is TRBJ2-5, with 11 bases matching TRBD1. V shed 4 bases, J shed 8 bases, and the junction held 9 bases outside the gene matches. The CDR3 extends over 15 amino acids. Germline V lookup: CDR1 SGHAT, CDR2 FQNNGV.

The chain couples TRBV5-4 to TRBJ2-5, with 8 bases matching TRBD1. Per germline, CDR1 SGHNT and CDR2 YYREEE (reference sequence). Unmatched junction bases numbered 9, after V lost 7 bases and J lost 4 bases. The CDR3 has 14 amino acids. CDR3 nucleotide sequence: TGTGCCAGCGCGGACAGGGAGGTTGGAGAGACCCAGTACTTC. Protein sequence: CASADREVGETQYF.

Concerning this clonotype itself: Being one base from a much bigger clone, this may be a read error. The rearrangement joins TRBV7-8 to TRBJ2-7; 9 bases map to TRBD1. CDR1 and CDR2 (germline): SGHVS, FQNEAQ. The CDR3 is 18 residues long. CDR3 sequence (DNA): TGTGCCAGCAGCTTATCTATGGACAGGGGTCTTTCCGCCTACAAGCAGTACTTC. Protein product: CASSLSMDRGLSAYKQYF.

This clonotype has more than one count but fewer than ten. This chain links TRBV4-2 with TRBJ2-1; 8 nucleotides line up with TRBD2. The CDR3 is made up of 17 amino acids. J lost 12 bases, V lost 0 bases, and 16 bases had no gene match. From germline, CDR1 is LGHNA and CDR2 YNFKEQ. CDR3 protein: CASSQDLSAGASFGQFF. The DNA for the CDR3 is TGTGCCAGCAGCCAAGATCTATCAGCGGGGGCCTCGTTTGGGCAGTTCTTC.

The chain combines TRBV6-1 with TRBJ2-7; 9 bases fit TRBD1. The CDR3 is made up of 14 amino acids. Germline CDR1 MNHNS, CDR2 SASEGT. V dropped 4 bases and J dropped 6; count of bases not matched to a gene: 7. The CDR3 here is CASSAGTGSGEQYF. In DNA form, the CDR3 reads TGTGCCAGCAGTGCCGGGACAGGGTCGGGCGAGCAGTACTTC.

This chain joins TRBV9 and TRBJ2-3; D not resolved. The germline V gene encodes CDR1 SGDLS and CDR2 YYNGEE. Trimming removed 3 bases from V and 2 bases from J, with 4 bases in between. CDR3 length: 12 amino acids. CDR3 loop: CASSAHTDTQYF. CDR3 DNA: TGTGCCAGCAGCGCCCACACAGATACGCAGTATTTT.

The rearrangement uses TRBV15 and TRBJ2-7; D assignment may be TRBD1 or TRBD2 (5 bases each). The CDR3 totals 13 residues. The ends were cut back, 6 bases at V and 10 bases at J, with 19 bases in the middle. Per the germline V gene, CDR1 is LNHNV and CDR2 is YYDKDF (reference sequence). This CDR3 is CATSLLRDDQQYF. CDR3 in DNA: TGTGCCACCAGTTTGCTCCGGGACGACCAACAGTACTTC.